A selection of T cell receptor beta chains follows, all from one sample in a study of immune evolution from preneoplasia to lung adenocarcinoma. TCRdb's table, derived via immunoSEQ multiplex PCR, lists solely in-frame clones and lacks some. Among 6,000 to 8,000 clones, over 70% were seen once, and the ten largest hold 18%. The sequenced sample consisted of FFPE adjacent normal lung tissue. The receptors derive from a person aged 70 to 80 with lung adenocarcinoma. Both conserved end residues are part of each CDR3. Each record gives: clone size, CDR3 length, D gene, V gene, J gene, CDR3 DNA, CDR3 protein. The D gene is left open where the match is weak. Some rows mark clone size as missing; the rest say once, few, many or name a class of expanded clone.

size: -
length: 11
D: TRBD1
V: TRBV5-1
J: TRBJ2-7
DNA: TGCGCCAGCAGGGACAGGGTCGAGCAGTACTTC
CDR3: CASRDRVEQYF

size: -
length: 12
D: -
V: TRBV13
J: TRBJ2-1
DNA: TGTGCCAGCAGCGCTTCCGGGACAACGCAGTTCTTC
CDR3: CASSASGTTQFF

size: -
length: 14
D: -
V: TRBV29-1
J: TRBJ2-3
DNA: TGCAGCCCGAGGGGGGTACCCTACACAGATACGCAGTATTTT
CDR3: CSPRGVPYTDTQYF

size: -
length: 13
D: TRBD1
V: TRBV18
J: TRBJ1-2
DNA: TGTGCCAGCTCTCCTCGTACAGGGGAGGGCTACACCTTC
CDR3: CASSPRTGEGYTF

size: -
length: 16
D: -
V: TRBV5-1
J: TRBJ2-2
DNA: TGCGCCAGCAGCTATTGGGAGACACTCAACACCGGGGAGCTGTTTTTT
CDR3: CASSYWETLNTGELFF

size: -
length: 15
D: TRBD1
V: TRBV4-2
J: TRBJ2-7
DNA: TGTGCCAGCAGCCAATATGGGCAGGGGGCGTACGAGCAGTACTTC
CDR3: CASSQYGQGAYEQYF

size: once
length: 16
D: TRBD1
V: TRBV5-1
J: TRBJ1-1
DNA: TGCGCCAGCAGCACGTTCGGACAGGGCGCGAACACTGAAGCTTTCTTT
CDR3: CASSTFGQGANTEAFF

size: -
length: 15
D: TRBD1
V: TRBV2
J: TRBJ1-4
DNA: TGTGCCAGCAGTCCTACAGGGGGCCCTATTGAAAAACTGTTTTTT
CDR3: CASSPTGGPIEKLFF

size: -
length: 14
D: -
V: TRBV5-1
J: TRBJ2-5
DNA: TGCGCCAGCAGCTTGGTATCAGCAGAAGAGACCCAGTACTTC
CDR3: CASSLVSAEETQYF

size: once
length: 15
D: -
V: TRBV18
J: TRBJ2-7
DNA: TGTGCCAGCTCACCTAGCGGCAGGGGGTCCTACGAGCAGTACTTC
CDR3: CASSPSGRGSYEQYF

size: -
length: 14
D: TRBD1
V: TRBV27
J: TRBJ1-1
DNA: TGTGCCAGCAGTTCTGGGACAGCGAACACTGAAGCTTTCTTT
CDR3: CASSSGTANTEAFF

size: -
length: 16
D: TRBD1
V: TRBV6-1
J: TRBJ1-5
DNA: TGTGCCAGCAGTGAGCAGGGGGGGAAAAGCAATCAGCCCCAGCATTTT
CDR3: CASSEQGGKSNQPQHF

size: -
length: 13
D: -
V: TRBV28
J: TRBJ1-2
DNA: TGTGCCAGCCACGGGACCGCAGAGAATGGCTACACCTTC
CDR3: CASHGTAENGYTF

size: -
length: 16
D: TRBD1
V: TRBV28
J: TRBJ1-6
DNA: TGTGCCAGCCAAAGGGGTGACAGGGGTTACAATTCACCCCTCCACTTT
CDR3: CASQRGDRGYNSPLHF

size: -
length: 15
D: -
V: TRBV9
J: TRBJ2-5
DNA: TGTGCCAGCAGCGTAGGGAGCATCCTCCAAGAGACCCAGTACTTC
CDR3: CASSVGSILQETQYF

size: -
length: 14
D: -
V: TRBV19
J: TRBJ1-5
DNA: TGTGCCAGTAGTATAGAGCGGTTGGGTCAGCCCCAGCATTTT
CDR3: CASSIERLGQPQHF

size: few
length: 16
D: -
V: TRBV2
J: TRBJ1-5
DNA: TGTGCCAGCAGATTGGAGGGCTTTTTGGGCAATCAGCCCCAGCATTTT
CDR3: CASRLEGFLGNQPQHF

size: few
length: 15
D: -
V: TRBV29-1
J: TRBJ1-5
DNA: TGCAGCGTTGAAGATACCGGACGGAACAATCAGCCCCAGCATTTT
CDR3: CSVEDTGRNNQPQHF

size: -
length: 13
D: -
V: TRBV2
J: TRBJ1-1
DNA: TGTGCCAGCAGTAACAGGGACCTCACTGAAGCTTTCTTT
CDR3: CASSNRDLTEAFF

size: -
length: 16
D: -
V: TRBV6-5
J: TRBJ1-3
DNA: TGTGCCAGCAGTTACGGGTGGTCGAGCTCTGGAAACACCATATATTTT
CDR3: CASSYGWSSSGNTIYF

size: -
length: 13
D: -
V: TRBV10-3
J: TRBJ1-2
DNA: TGTGCCATCAGTGAGGGCTTAGGCTATGGCTACACCTTC
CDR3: CAISEGLGYGYTF

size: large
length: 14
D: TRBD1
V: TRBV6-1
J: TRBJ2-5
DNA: TGTGCCAGCTCCTGGGACAGGGAACAAGAGACCCAGTACTTC
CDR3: CASSWDREQETQYF

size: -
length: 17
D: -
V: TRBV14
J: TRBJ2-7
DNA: TGTGCCAGCAGCCAAGGACGGTGGCAGGAGAACCTCTACGAGCAGTACTTC
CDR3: CASSQGRWQENLYEQYF

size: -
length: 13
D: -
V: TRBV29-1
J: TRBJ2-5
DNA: TGCAGCGTGCGCCCCGTTTTCCAAGAGACCCAGTACTTC
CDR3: CSVRPVFQETQYF

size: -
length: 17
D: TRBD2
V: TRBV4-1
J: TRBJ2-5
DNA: TGCGCCAGCAGCCAAGATCTAGCGGGGGGATACCAAGAGACCCAGTACTTC
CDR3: CASSQDLAGGYQETQYF

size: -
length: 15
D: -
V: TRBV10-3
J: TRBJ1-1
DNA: TGTGCCATCAGTGAGTCCCCCATTGGTGGGACTGAAGCTTTCTTT
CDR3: CAISESPIGGTEAFF

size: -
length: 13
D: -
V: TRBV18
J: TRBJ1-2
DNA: TGTGCCAGCTCACCTGGGGCGGATTATGGCTACACCTTC
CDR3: CASSPGADYGYTF

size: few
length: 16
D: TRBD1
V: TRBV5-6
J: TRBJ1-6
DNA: TGTGCCAGCAGCTTTCAACAGGGGGCAAGGGTTTCACCCCTCCACTTT
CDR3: CASSFQQGARVSPLHF

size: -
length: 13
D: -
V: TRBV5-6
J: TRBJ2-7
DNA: TGTGCCAGCAATCAAAGGGATTTCTACGAGCAGTACTTC
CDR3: CASNQRDFYEQYF

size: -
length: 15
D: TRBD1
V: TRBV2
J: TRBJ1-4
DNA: TGTGCCAGCAGAAACAGGGGACAGGCTAATGAAAAACTGTTTTTT
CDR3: CASRNRGQANEKLFF

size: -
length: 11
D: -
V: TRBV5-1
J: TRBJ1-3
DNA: TGCGCCAGCAGCTCCGAGTACACCATATATTTT
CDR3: CASSSEYTIYF

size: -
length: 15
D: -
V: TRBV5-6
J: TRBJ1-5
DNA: TGTGCCAGCAGCTTGACGGCAGGGGGCAATCAGCCCCAGCATTTT
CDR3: CASSLTAGGNQPQHF

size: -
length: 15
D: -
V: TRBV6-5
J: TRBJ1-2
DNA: TGTGCCAGCAGTTACAATCCGGGCGCGCAGGGAGGCTACACCTTC
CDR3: CASSYNPGAQGGYTF

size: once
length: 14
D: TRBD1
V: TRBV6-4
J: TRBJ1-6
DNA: TGTGCCAGCAGTGAAGGACAGGGGGGTTCACCCCTCCACTTT
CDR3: CASSEGQGGSPLHF

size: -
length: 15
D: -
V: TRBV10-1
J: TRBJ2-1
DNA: TGCGCCAGCAGTGGACCGGGTATGGGATACAATGAGCAGTTCTTC
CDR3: CASSGPGMGYNEQFF

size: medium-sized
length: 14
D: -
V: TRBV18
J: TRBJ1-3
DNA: TGTGCCAGCTCACCGGCGGGGTCTGGAAACACCATATATTTT
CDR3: CASSPAGSGNTIYF

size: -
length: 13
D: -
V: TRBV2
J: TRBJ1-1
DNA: TGTGCCAGCACCTCGACAGGGAACACTGAAGCTTTCTTT
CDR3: CASTSTGNTEAFF

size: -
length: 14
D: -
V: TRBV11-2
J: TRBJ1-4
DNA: TGTGCCAGCAGCTTAAGGGGGGGAAGTGAAAAACTGTTTTTT
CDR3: CASSLRGGSEKLFF

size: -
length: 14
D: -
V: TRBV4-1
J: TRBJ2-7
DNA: TGCGCCAGCAGCCAAGCACTACAGAGATACGAGCAGTACTTC
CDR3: CASSQALQRYEQYF

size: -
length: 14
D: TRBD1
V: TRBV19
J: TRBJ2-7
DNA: TGTGCCAGTAGGCCCGGGACAGGGAACCACGAGCAGTACTTC
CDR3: CASRPGTGNHEQYF

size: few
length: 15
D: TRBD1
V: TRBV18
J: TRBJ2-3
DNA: TGTGCCAGCTCACCCAGACAGGGGGGTTCAGATACGCAGTATTTT
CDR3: CASSPRQGGSDTQYF

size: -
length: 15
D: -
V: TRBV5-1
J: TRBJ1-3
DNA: TGCGCCAGCAGCCTGCCCGCGGCCTCTGGAAACACCATATATTTT
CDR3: CASSLPAASGNTIYF

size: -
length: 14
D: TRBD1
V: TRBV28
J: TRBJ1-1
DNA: TGTGCCAGCAGCGCAGGGGGGAGGGACACTGAAGCTTTCTTT
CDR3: CASSAGGRDTEAFF

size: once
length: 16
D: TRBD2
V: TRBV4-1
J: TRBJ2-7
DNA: TGCGCCAGCAGCCAATCCGGGACTAGCGGCTCCTACGAGCAGTACTTC
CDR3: CASSQSGTSGSYEQYF

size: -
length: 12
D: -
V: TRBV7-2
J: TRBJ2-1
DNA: TGTGCCAGCAGCTATACAGCGATTGAGCAGTTCTTC
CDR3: CASSYTAIEQFF

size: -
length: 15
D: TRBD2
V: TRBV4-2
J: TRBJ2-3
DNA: TGTGCCAGCAGCCAAGAGCGGGGGGGCCCAGATACGCAGTATTTT
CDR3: CASSQERGGPDTQYF